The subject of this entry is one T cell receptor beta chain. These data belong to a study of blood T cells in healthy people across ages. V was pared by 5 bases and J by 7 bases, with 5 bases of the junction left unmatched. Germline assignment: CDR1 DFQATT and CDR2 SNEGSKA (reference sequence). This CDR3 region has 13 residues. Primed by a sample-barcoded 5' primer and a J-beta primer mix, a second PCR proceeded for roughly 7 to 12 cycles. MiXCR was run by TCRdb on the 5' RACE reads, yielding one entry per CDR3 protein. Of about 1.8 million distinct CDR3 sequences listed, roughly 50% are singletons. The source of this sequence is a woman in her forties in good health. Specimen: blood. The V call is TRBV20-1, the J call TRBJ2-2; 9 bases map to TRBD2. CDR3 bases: TGCAGTGCTGCGGAACTAGCGGGCGGGGAGCTGTTTTTT. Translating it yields CSAAELAGGELFF.